This is a list of T cell receptor beta chains from one sample in a study of regulatory T cells in long-lasting Graves disease. TCRdb recomputed calls from the multiplex PCR reads with MiXCR, one row per CDR3 protein. Of about 350,000 distinct CDR3 sequences listed, about 17% are singletons. These data are also associated with another study on T cells in Graves' hyperthyroidism and ophthalmopathy.

Sequenced here: peripheral blood mononuclear cells (PBMCs), sampled at new diagnosis, from a patient treated with antithyroid drugs. Receptors originate from a woman between 18 and 29 years old with Graves disease. CDR3s include the opening cysteine and the closing phenylalanine or tryptophan. The D gene is left open where the match is weak. Not every row has a clone size; where given, it reads once, few, many or a size class.

>-|TRBV29-1|TRBJ2-6|-
CSVQGSGANVLTF
TGCAGCGTTCAGGGTTCCGGGGCCAACGTCCTGACTTTC
>-|TRBV6-1|TRBJ1-3|-
CASTFDRTGNTIYF
TGTGCCAGCACTTTCGACAGAACTGGAAACACCATATATTTT
>many|TRBV30|TRBJ1-1|TRBD1
CALNRGTEAFF
TGTGCCTTAAACAGGGGGACTGAAGCTTTCTTT
>-|TRBV11-2|TRBJ1-4|-
CASSDTQGEKLFF
TGTGCCAGCAGCGACACACAGGGTGAAAAACTGTTTTTT
>many|TRBV5-1|TRBJ2-7|-
CASRKDGTSSYEQYF
TGCGCCAGCAGAAAAGACGGGACATCGTCCTACGAGCAGTACTTC
>-|TRBV11-1|TRBJ2-5|-
CASSLMGGHQETQYF
TGTGCCAGCAGCTTAATGGGGGGGCATCAAGAGACCCAGTACTTC
>-|TRBV5-1|TRBJ2-2|TRBD1
CASSLDARDRVNTGELFF
TGCGCCAGCAGCTTGGACGCCCGGGACAGGGTGAACACCGGGGAGCTGTTTTTT
>few|TRBV5-1|TRBJ1-2|-
CASQPGHTNYGYTF
TGCGCCAGCCAGCCAGGACATACTAACTATGGCTACACCTTC
>many|TRBV5-1|TRBJ2-2|TRBD2
CASSIAGNTGELFF
TGCGCCAGCAGTATAGCGGGAAACACCGGGGAGCTGTTTTTT
>many|TRBV2|TRBJ2-3|-
CASSERGPRTDTQYF
TGTGCCAGCAGTGAGAGGGGTCCTCGCACAGATACGCAGTATTTT
>many|TRBV5-1|TRBJ2-1|-
CASSNGRLYNEQFF
TGTGCCAGCAGCAACGGACGGCTTTACAATGAGCAGTTCTTC